This entry lists 5 T cell receptor beta chains sequenced from one sample in a study of tumor-infiltrating lymphocytes in primary liver carcinoma. The approximately 17-32 mg bulk tissue piece was not sorted before simultaneous RNA and DNA extraction. Synthesis of TCR beta cDNA was carried out from approximately 500 ng total RNA with a constant-region primer. Three-round nested multiplex PCR performed with slightly modified ARM-PCR produced the TCR beta libraries. The first two PCR rounds used TRBV1-TRBV30 primers with a Cbeta primer, nine to ten cycles each. From the multiplex PCR reads, TCRdb called clonotypes with MiXCR, one entry per CDR3 protein. The sample contains 100,000 to 150,000 distinct CDR3 sequences, 60% to 75% of which appear only once. Source material: liver tumor tissue from sampling region 3. Subset defined: tumor region T3, left-lateral pole. These receptors came from a woman aged 60 to 75 with primary liver carcinoma and hepatitis B virus infection.

Of note for this clonotype: Being one base from a much bigger clone, this may be a read error. J is TRBJ1-2 and V is TRBV12-3 or TRBV12-4; 7 positions agree with TRBD1. Unmatched junction bases numbered 14, after V lost 5 bases and J lost 8 bases. CDR3 length: 15 amino acids. In nucleotides, the CDR3 is TGTGCCAGCAGTCCCGGGACAGAGAGGTCGCGCGGCTACACCTTC. It is translated as CASSPGTERSRGYTF.

The chain combines TRBV11-2 with TRBJ2-7; 7 bases map to TRBD2. The CDR3 sequence is 18 residues long. V was pared by 6 bases and J by 2 bases, with 19 bases of the junction left unmatched. CDR1 and CDR2 from the germline V gene are SGHAT and FQNNGV. The CDR3 nucleotides are TGTGCCAGCAGTCTCCGCAGGAGCAGCGGGGAGAAGGCCTACGAGCAGTACTTC. Residues: CASSLRRSSGEKAYEQYF.

This clonotype was recorded many times. V gene TRBV12-3 or TRBV12-4 combines with J gene TRBJ2-7; D is undetermined. This CDR3 comprises 11 residues. V lost 8 bases, J lost 3 bases, and 8 bases lay in between. CDR3 loop: CASGGDYEQYF. The CDR3 DNA sequence: TGTGCCAGCGGTGGGGACTACGAGCAGTACTTC.

This clonotype was picked up one time. The final CDR3 position lacks the conserved phenylalanine or tryptophan, pointing to a likely read error. The genes are TRBV12-3 or TRBV12-4 and TRBJ1-1; D remains ambiguous. CDR3 length: 14 residues. V lost 7 bases to trimming and J lost 1 base, with 13 bases between them. Here the CDR3 reads CASTYQHANTEAFV. CDR3 coding DNA: TGTGCCAGCACCTACCAGCACGCGAACACTGAAGCTTTCGTT.

Details on this clonotype: Relative to the germline gene, one junction end is altered; a read error may explain this. This chain uses TRBV11-2 with TRBJ2-4, with 14 bases aligning to TRBD2. In germline, CDR1 is SGHAT, CDR2 FQNNGV. The CDR3 is 19 amino acids. CDR3 nucleotides: TGTACCAGCAACCCTCGACTAGCGGGAGGGCCTCGGATCAAAAACATTCAATACTTC. Its protein product is CTSNPRLAGGPRIKNIQYF.